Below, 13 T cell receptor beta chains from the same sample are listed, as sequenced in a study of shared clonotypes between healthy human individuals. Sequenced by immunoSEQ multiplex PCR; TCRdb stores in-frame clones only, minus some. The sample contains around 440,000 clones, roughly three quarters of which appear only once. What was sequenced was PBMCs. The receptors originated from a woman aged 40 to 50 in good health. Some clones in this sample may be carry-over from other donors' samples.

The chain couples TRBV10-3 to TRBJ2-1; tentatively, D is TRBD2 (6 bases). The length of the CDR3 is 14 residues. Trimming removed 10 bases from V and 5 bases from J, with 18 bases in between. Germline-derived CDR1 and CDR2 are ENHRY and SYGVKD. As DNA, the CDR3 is TGTGCCACCGTACCTGGGACTGGGGACAATGAGCAGTTCTTC. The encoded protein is CATVPGTGDNEQFF.

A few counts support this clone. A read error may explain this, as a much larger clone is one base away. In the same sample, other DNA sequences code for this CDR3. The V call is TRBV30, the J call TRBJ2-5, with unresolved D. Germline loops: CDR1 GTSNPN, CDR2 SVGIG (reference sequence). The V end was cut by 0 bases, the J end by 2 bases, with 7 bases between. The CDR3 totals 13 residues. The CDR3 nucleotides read TGTGCCTGGAGTGTGGGGTGGCAAGAGACCCAGTACTTC. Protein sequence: CAWSVGWQETQYF.

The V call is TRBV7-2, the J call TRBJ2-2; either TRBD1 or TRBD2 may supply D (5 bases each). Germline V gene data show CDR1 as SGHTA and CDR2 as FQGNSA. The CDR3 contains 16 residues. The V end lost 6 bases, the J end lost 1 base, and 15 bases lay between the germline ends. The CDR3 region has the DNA TGTGCCAGCAGTCCAACGGGGCAGGGGAACACCGGGGAGCTGTTTTTT. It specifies CASSPTGQGNTGELFF.

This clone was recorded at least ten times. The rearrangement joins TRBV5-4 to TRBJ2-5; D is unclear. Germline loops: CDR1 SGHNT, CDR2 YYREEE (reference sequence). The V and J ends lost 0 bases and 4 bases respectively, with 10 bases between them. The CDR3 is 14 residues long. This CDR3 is CASSLGRRGETQYF. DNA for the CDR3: TGTGCCAGCAGCTTGGGGCGGAGAGGAGAGACCCAGTACTTC. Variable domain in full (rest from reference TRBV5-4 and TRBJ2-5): ETGVTQSPTHLIKTRGQQVTLRCSSQSGHNTVSWYQQALGQGPQFIFQYYREEENGRGNFPPRFSGLQFPNYSSELNVNALELDDSALYLCASSLGRRGETQYFGPGTRLLVL.

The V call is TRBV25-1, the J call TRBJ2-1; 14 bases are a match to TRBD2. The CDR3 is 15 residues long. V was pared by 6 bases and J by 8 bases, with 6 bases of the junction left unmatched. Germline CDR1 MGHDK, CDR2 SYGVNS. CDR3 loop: CASSRTSGRFDEQFF. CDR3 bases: TGTGCCAGCAGCAGGACTAGCGGGAGGTTCGATGAGCAGTTCTTC.

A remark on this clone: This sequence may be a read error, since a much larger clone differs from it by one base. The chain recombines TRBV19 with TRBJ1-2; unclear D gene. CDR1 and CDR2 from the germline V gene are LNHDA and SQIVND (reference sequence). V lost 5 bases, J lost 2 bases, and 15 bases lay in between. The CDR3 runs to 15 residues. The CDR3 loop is CASSPCDTLNYGYTF. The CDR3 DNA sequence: TGTGCCAGTAGTCCCTGTGACACCCTGAACTATGGCTACACCTTC.

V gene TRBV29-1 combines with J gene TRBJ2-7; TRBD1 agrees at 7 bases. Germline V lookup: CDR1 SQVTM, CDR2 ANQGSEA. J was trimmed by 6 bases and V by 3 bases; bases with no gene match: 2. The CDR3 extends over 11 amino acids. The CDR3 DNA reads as TGCAGCGTTGAGACAGGGTTCGAGCAGTACTTC. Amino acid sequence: CSVETGFEQYF.

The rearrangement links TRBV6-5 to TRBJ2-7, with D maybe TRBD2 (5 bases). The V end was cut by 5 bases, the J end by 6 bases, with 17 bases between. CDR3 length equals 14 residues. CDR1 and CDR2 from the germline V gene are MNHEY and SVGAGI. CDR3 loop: CASSPLTSLTEQYF. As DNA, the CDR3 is TGTGCCAGCAGTCCCCTCACTAGTTTAACCGAGCAGTACTTC.

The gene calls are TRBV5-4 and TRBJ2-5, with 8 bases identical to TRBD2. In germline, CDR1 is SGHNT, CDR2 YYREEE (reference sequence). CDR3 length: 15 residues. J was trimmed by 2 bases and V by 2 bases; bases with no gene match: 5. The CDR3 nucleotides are TGTGCCAGCAGCTTTCCTTCGGGGGGGCAAGAGACCCAGTACTTC. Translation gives CASSFPSGGQETQYF.

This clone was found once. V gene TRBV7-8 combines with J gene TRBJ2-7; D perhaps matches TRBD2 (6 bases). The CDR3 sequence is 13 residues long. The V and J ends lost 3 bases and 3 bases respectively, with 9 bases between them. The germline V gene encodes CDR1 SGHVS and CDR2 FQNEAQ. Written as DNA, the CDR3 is TGTGCCAGCAGCTTGGGCGGGAACTACGAGCAGTACTTC. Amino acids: CASSLGGNYEQYF.

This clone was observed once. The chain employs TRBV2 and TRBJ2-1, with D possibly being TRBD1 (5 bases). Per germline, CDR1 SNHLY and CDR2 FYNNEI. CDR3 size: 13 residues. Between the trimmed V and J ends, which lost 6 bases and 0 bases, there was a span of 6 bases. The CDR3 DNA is TGTGCCAGCAGCAGGGTCTCCTACAATGAGCAGTTCTTC. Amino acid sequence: CASSRVSYNEQFF.

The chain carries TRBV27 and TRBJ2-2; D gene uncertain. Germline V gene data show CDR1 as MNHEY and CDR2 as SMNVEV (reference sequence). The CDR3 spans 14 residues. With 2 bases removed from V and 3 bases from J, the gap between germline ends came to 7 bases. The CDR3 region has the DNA TGTGCCAGCAGTTTAAGGACGGACACCGGGGAGCTGTTTTTT. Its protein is CASSLRTDTGELFF.

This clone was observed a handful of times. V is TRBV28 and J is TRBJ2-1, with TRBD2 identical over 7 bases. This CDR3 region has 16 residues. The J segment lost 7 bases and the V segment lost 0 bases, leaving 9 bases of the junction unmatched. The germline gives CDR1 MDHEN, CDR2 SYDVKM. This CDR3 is CASSLWAGGIGNEQFF. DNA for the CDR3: TGTGCCAGCAGTTTATGGGCCGGGGGGATAGGGAATGAGCAGTTCTTC.